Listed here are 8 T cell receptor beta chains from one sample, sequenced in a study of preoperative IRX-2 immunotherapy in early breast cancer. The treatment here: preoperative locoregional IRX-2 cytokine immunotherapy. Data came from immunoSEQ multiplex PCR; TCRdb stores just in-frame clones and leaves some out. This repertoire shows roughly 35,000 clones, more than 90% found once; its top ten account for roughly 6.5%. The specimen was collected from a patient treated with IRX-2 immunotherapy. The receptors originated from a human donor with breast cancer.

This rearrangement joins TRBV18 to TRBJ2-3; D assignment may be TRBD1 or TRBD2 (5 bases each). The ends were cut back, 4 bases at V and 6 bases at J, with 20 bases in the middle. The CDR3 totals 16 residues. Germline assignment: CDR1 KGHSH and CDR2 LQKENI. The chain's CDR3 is CASSLFVRDVSDTQYF. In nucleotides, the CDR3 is TGTGCCAGCTCACTCTTCGTCCGGGACGTATCGGATACGCAGTATTTT.

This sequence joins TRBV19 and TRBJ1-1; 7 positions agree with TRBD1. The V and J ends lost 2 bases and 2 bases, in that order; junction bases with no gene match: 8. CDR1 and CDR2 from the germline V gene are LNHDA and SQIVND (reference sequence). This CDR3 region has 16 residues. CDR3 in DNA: TGTGCCAGTAGTATACCCGCGACAGGGTTAAACACTGAAGCTTTCTTT. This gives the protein CASSIPATGLNTEAFF.

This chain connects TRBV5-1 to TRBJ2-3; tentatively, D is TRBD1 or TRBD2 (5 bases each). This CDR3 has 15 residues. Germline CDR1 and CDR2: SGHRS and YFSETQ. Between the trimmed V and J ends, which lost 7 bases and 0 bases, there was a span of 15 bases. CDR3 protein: CASERGVSSTDTQYF. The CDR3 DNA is TGCGCCAGCGAACGAGGGGTATCTAGCACAGATACGCAGTATTTT.

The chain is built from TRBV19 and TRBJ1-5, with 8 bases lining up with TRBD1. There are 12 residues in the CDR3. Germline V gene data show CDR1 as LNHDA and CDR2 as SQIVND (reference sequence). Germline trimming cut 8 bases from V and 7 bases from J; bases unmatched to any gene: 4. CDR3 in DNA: TGTGCCAGTCGACAGGGGAGCCAGCCCCAGCATTTT. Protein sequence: CASRQGSQPQHF.

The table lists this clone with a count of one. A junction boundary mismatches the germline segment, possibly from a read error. The CDR3 DNA sequence: TGTGCTAGCAGCCCCGGGGGGGGGCGGGAGACCCAGTACTTC. It translates to CASSPGGGRETQYF. The V call is TRBV7-7, the J call TRBJ2-5, with 8 bases aligning to TRBD2. The CDR3 has 14 residues. Germline lookup yields CDR1 SSHAT and CDR2 FNYEAQ (reference sequence).

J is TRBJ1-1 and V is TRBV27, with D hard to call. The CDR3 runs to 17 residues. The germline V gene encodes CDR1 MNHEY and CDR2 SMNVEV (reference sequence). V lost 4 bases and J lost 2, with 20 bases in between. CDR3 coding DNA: TGTGCCAGCAGTTGGGCACCACTCGGGTACACTAACACTGAAGCTTTCTTT. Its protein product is CASSWAPLGYTNTEAFF.

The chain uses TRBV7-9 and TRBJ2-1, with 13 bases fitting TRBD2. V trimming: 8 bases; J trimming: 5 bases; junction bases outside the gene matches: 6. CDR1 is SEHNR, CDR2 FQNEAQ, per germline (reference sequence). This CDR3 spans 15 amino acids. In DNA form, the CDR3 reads TGTGCCAGCTGGCCCGGGACTAGCGGGGACAATGAGCAGTTCTTC. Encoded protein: CASWPGTSGDNEQFF.

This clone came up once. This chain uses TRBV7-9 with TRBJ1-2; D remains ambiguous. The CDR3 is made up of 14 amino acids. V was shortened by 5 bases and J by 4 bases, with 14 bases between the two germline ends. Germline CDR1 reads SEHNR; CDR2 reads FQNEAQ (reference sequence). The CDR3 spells CASSTTRHVYGYTF. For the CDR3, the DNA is TGTGCCAGCAGCACGACAAGACACGTCTATGGCTACACCTTC.